This TCR beta chain is from a study of neurological immune-mediated disorders. The cDNA was generated by 5'RACE with 10-nucleotide random UMIs. Over 200 million TCR-beta sequences, together covering 15-18 subjects, were produced by every individual sequencing run that was carried out. TCRdb reprocessed the 5' RACE reads via MiXCR and lists one record per CDR3 protein. Here the sample spans tens of thousands of distinct CDR3 sequences, 10% being singletons. This CDR3 comprises 13 residues. CDR1 MNHEY and CDR2 SVGAGI come from the germline V gene. The germline V and J ends were trimmed by 2 bases and 6 bases, with 9 bases remaining between them. Study-wide findings and caveats: Falling below healthy controls, multiple sclerosis showed the least TCR clonal expansion, while HTLV-1-associated myelopathy showed the most.

This clonotype was observed many times. No antigen is known for it. The source of this sequence is a man aged 35-49 years in good health. Sequenced material: PBMCs. The V gene is TRBV6-5, the J gene TRBJ2-3, with D perhaps being TRBD1 or TRBD2 (5 bases each). This CDR3 reads CASSYVEGDTQYF. DNA of the CDR3: TGTGCCAGCAGTTACGTCGAGGGGGATACGCAGTATTTT.